This T cell receptor (beta chain) was retrieved from a study of T cell responses to AZD1222 COVID-19 vaccine. This clone was detected a few times. TCRdb keeps only in-frame clones here, not all; method: immunoSEQ multiplex PCR. Of approximately 57,000 clones in the sample, 86% were seen once. CDR3 length: 13 amino acids. Germline V lookup: CDR1 MNHEY, CDR2 SMNVEV (reference sequence). Trimming cost V 6 bases and J 4 bases; bases outside gene matches: 6. The sequencing used peripheral blood, collected on day 0 of AZD1222 vaccination. The TCR originated in an adult in good health. The chain carries TRBV27 and TRBJ2-7; TRBD1 aligns across 7 bases. The CDR3 DNA sequence: TGTGCCAGCAGCAGGGACAGCCGATACGAGCAGTACTTC. This gives the protein CASSRDSRYEQYF.